This T cell receptor beta chain is drawn from a study of blood T cell repertoires in COVID-19. The CDR3 contains 15 residues. V gave up 4 bases and J gave up 1 base, with 14 bases separating them. CDR1 is LGHDT and CDR2 is YNNKEL in the germline V gene (reference sequence). Per the study methods: Using reference gene primer amplification, nucleated cell counts were estimated. Produced via immunoSEQ multiplex PCR; TCRdb's table is partial and in-frame only. The V and J calls and clone size come from that table; D and trimming were worked out from the DNA. The repertoire has about 480,000 clones, around 88% of them found once; the top ten carry roughly 12%.

What was sequenced was peripheral blood. J is TRBJ2-7 and V is TRBV3-1 (or the pseudogene TRBV3-2), with a weak D call TRBD1 (6 bases). The receptor was derived from a woman between 45 and 60 years old with COVID-19, enrolled during active disease. CDR3 sequence: CASSPRTAGSYEQYF. Written as DNA, the CDR3 is TGTGCCAGCAGCCCCCGGACAGCAGGATCCTACGAGCAGTACTTC.